Included here is one TCR beta chain sequence, with context. No cognate antigen has been identified for it. Per-nucleotide qualities are absent, and no much larger clonotype sits a single base away. Using the deep immunoSEQ assay, multiplex PCR amplified TCR CDR3 regions from genomic DNA. Extracted genomic DNA from each cell subset was distributed evenly across all wells of several immunoSEQ 96-well plates, and each plate was treated as a replicate. Each replicate PCR for sorted subsets received 200 ng genomic DNA, equal to 30,000 or so T cell genomes. The purified libraries were quantified using a Qubit 3.0 fluorometer, sized with a Bioanalyzer 2100, and then quantified again using the KAPA Library Quantification kit. Every immunoSEQ 96-well plate was sequenced on a dedicated single-read 150-cycle Illumina NextSeq 550 flow cell. The original pipeline was this. Because the immunoSEQ output held only junctional sequences and lacked quality scores, the filtering could not match the filtering applied to full-length reads. To assign V/J genes and CDR3, sequences were annotated against IMGT germline references using PyIR, a Python wrapper for IgBLAST v1.9. Reads were removed for weak V/J assignments (E-value above 1e-6), missing CDR3, stop codons, out-of-frame junctions, or ambiguous translated residues. A V3J clonotype was defined by an identical inferred V gene, J gene, and CDR3 amino acid sequence. To compute the percentage overlap between repertoires, the number of shared unique clonotypes was divided by the size of the smaller repertoire. Richness of each repertoire was evaluated using RTK rarefaction, the Chao1 estimator, and Recon v2.1 estimates of unobserved clonotypes. Generation probabilities for all TCRbeta clonotypes obtained by the gDNA method from a handful of donors were computed using OLGA. The table was pulled from immuneACCESS by TCRdb, which kept in-frame rearrangements only. Such tables lose some clones; where checked, under half of the loss comes from unresolved V genes, and the rest has no known cause. V and J calls and clone size follow that table, whereas D and trimming were derived from the DNA. This sample lists roughly 1,500,000 clones; under 99% were detected once. Around 0.45% of the sample belongs to the ten largest clones.

The sample comes from a study of shared clonotypes between healthy human individuals (dated by TCRdb to between 2020 and 2021). The study in broad terms: A few men and two women, aged 18 to 49 years, made up the cohort. Leukapheresis yielded between about 0.85 and 10 billion PBMCs per donor. To increase sequencing depth and limit assay-specific biases, different laboratories used diverse techniques to prepare libraries and sequence TCR repertoires. Blood TCR repertoires of roughly five healthy adults were deeply sequenced to estimate repertoire size and the extent of clonotype sharing between individuals. Per donor, three plates each were used for CD4 naive and CD4 memory, two for CD8 naive, and one for CD8 memory.

The research as a whole found: Pairwise subsampling indicated that sequencing depth was expected to affect the degree of clonotype sharing among donors. Only blood was sampled, and tissue TCR repertoires likely differ from those in blood. Even with the large sequencing depth, rarefaction of the sorted-subset datasets indicated that sequencing was incomplete. Naive subsets generally had larger estimated clonotype richness than memory subsets did. Across a few donors, roughly 5.4% of naive CD4, over 3% of naive CD8, around 2.1% of memory CD4, and under 0.45% of memory CD8 clonotypes were shared. Because the study included a small number of donors, the genetic and exposure-history diversity represented was limited. Higher generation probabilities were observed for clonotypes shared by all four sorted-subset donors than for non-shared clonotypes.

The donors were healthy, HIV-negative adults who had no recently reported acute infections or vaccinations. All donors were Caucasian adults living in Nashville, Tennessee, USA. CD4+ T cells were enriched by magnetic negative selection, after which naive cells were positively selected on CD45RA and the negative fraction was taken as the memory subset. Blood was obtained by leukapheresis, after which PBMCs were separated by Ficoll-Histopaque density gradient centrifugation and cryopreserved in liquid nitrogen vapor phase. Purity and quantity of every magnetically sorted T cell population were checked by analytical flow cytometry. Genomic DNA was isolated from every sorted fraction and measured by UV absorbance on a Nanodrop 2000c. The sequence was collected from a man aged 25-45 years in good health. The specimen was naive CD4+ T cells sorted from blood. Sample cell subset or site, as interpreted from the label and publication: CD45RA+ positively selected.

The CDR3 protein sequence reads: CASSISGQGHQPQHF. The nucleotide sequence is TGTGCCAGTAGTATTTCGGGACAGGGCCATCAGCCCCAGCATTTT. Here the chain combines TRBV19 and TRBJ1-5; 9 nucleotides in the junction match TRBD1. CDR1 and CDR2 are drawn from the germline V gene (reference sequence): LNHDA, SQIVND. Including cysteine and phenylalanine, the CDR3 has 15 amino acids. Just CDR3 DNA is preserved here, 45 bases in frame from base 1. Trimming leaves V shorter by 3 bases and J shorter by 5 bases, with the junction holding 5 bases beyond the gene matches.